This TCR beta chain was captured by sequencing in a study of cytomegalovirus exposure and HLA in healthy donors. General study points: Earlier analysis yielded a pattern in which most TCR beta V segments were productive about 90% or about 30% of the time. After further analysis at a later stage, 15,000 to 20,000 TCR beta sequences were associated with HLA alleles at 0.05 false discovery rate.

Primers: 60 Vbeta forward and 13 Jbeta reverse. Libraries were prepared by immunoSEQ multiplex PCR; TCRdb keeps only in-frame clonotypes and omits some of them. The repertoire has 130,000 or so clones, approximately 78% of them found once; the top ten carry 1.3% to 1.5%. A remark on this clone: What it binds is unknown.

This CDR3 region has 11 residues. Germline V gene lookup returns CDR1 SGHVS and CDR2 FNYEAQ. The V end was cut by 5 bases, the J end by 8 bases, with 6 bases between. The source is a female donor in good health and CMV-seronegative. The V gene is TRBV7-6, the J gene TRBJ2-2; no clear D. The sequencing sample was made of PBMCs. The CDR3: CASSLSGELFF. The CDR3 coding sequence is TGTGCCAGCAGCCTAAGTGGGGAGCTGTTTTTT.